The 4 T cell receptor beta chains presented below share a single source sample, sequenced in a study of T cells after yellow fever vaccination. TCRdb redid the calling of the 5' RACE reads with MiXCR, one entry per CDR3 protein. The sample contains 110,000 to 150,000 distinct CDR3 sequences, about 7% of which appear only once. Sequencing used CD4+ T cells sorted from PBMCs, obtained 10 days after the yellow fever booster vaccination. All receptors come from a man in his thirties or forties who received the YFV17D yellow fever vaccine.

This clonotype was seen many times. J is TRBJ2-6 and V is TRBV12-3 or TRBV12-4; D gene uncertain. This CDR3 spans 14 amino acids. V lost 7 bases and J lost 0, with 7 bases in between. CDR3 sequence: CASTLLSGANVLTF. In DNA form, the CDR3 reads TGTGCCAGCACCCTCCTCTCTGGGGCCAACGTCCTGACTTTC.

This clonotype was observed at least ten times. The chain combines TRBV5-1 with TRBJ2-1, with 10 bases aligning to TRBD2. Germline assignment: CDR1 SGHRS and CDR2 YFSETQ. V dropped 2 bases and J dropped 5; count of bases not matched to a gene: 10. The CDR3 totals 17 residues. The CDR3 region is CASSFSSGSTANNEQFF. CDR3 DNA: TGCGCCAGCAGCTTTTCTAGCGGGAGTACCGCCAACAATGAGCAGTTCTTC.

This clonotype was counted at least ten times. The chain employs TRBV24-1 and TRBJ2-2; 7 bases map to TRBD2. This CDR3 is 14 amino acids long. Trimming took 9 bases from V and 1 from J; bases not matched to a gene: 4. Germline assignment: CDR1 KGHDR and CDR2 SFDVKD. The CDR3 region has the DNA TGTGCCACCGCGTCGGGGGGGAACACCGGGGAGCTGTTTTTT. It encodes CATASGGNTGELFF.

This chain uses TRBV20-1 with TRBJ2-7; the D gene is possibly TRBD2 (7 bases). Per germline, CDR1 DFQATT and CDR2 SNEGSKA (reference sequence). This CDR3 is 14 amino acids long. Trimming took off 0 bases at V and 2 bases at J, with 11 bases between the two ends. In DNA form, the CDR3 reads TGCAGTGCTAGAGACGGGGGGCCGACCTACGAGCAGTACTTC. Translating it yields CSARDGGPTYEQYF.